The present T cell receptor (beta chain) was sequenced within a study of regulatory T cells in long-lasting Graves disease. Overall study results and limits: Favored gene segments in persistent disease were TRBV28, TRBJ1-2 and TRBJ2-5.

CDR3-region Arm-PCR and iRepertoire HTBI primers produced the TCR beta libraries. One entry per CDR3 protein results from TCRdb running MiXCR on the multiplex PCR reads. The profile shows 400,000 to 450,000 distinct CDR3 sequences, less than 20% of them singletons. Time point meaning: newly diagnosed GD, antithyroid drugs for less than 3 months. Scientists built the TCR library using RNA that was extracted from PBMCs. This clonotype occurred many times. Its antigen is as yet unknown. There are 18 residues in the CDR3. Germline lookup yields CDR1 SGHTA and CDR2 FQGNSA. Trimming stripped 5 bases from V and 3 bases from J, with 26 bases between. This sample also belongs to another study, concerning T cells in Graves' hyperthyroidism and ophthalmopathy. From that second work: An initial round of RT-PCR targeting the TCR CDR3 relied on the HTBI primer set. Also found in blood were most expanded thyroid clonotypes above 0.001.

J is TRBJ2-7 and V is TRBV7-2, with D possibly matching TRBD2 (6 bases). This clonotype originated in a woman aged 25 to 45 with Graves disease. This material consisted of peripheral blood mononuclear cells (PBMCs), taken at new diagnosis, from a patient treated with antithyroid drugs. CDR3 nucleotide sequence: TGTGCCAGCAGCCCCGGGACTTGGGTATATCGAACGGGCTACGAGCAGTACTTC. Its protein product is CASSPGTWVYRTGYEQYF. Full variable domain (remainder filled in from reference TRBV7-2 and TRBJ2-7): GAGVSQSPSNKVTEKGKDVELRCDPISGHTALYWYRQSLGQGLEFLIYFQGNSAPDKSGLPSDRFSAERTGGSVSTLTIQRTQQEDSAVYLCASSPGTWVYRTGYEQYFGPGTRLTVT.